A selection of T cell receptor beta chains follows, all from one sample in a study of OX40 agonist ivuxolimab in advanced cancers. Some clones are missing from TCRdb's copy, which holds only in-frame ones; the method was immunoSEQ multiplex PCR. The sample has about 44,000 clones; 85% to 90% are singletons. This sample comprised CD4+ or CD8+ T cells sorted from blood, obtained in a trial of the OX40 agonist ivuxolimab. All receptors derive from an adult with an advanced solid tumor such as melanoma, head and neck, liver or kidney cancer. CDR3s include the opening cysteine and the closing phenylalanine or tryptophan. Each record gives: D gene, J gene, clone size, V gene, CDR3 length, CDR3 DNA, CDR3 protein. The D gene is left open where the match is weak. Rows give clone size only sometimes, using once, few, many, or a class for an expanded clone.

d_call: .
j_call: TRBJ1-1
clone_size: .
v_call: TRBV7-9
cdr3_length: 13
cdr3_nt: TGTGCCAGCAGCTTAGCGGTAACGAATGAAGCTTTCTTT
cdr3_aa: CASSLAVTNEAFF

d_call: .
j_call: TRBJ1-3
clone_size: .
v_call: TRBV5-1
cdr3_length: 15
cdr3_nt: TGCGCCAGCAGCCCCGGCGACACCTCTGGAAACACCATATATTTT
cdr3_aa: CASSPGDTSGNTIYF

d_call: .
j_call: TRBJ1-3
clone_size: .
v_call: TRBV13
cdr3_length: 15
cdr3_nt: TGTGCCAGCAGTTACGACGGAAGCTCTGGAAACACCATATATTTT
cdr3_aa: CASSYDGSSGNTIYF

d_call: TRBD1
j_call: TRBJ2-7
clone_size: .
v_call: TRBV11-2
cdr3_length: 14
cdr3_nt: TGTGCCAGCAGCTTAGGCCCAGGGGGCTACGAGCAGTACTTC
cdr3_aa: CASSLGPGGYEQYF

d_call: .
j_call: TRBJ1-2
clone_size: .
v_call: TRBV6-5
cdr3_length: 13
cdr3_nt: TGTGCCAGCAGTTACGGGGGGGACTATGGCTACACCTTC
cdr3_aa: CASSYGGDYGYTF

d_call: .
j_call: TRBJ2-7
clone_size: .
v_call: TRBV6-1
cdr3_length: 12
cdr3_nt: TGTGCCAGCAGCCTGACAAACTACGAGCAGTACTTC
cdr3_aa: CASSLTNYEQYF

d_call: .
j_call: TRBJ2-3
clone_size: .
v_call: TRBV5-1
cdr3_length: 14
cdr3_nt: TGCGCCAGCAGCTTGGAGATAGCTGGAGATACGCAGTATTTT
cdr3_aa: CASSLEIAGDTQYF

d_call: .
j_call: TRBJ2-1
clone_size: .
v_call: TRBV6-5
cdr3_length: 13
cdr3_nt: TGTGCCAGCAGTTACTCGAGTAGGGATGAGCAGTTCTTC
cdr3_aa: CASSYSSRDEQFF

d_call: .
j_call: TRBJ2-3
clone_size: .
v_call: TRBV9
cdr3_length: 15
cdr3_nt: TGTGCCAGCAGCGCTCAGGGTGTATTAGCAGATACGCAGTATTTT
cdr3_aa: CASSAQGVLADTQYF

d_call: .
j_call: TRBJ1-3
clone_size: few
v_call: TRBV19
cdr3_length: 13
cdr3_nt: TGTGCCAGTCTGGGTTTCTCTGGAAACACCATATATTTT
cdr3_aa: CASLGFSGNTIYF

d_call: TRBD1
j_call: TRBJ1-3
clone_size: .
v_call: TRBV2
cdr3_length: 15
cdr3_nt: TGTGCCAGCAGTGAATGGGCAGGGGGTGGAAACACCATATATTTT
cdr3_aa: CASSEWAGGGNTIYF

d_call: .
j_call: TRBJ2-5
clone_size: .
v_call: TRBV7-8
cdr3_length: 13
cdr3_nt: TGTGCCAGCAGCCCTGGGGGGTTAGAGACCCAGTACTTC
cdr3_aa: CASSPGGLETQYF

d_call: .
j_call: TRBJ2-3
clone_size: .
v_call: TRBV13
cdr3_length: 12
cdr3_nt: TGTGCCAGCAGCTCGCTATCAGATACGCAGTATTTT
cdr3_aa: CASSSLSDTQYF

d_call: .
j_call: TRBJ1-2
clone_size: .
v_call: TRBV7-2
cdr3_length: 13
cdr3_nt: TGTGCCAGCAGCTTTTTAACGGGAGACGGCTACACCTTC
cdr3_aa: CASSFLTGDGYTF

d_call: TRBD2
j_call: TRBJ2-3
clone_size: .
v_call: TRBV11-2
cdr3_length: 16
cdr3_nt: TGTGCCAGCAGCTTGGGACTAGCGGGGGCCCCAGATACGCAGTATTTT
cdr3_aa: CASSLGLAGAPDTQYF

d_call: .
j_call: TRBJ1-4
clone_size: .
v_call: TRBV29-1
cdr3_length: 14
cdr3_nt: TGCAGCGTGCATGACAGGAGTCTTAATGAAAAACTGTTTTTT
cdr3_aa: CSVHDRSLNEKLFF

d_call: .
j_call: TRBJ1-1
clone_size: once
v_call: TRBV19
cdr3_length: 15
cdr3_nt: TGTGCCAGTAGTATGTGGGCCCGTTCGAACACTGAAGCTTTCTTT
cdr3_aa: CASSMWARSNTEAFF

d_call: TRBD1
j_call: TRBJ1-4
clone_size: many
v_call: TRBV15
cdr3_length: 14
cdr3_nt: TGTGCCACCAGCGGGACAGGGGAGGTTGAAAAACTGTTTTTT
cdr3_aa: CATSGTGEVEKLFF

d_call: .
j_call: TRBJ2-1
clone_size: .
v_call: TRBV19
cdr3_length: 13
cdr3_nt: TGTGCCAGTACAAGGGGCTCCTACAATGAGCAGTTCTTC
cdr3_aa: CASTRGSYNEQFF

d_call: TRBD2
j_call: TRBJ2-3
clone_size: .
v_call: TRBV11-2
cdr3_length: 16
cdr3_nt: TGTGCCAGCAGCCATAGGGGACTAGCGGGCCTAGATACGCAGTATTTT
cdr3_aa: CASSHRGLAGLDTQYF

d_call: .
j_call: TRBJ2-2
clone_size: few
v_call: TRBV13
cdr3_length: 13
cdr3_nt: TGTGCCAGCAGTCTAAAGGGGACCGGGGAGCTGTTTTTT
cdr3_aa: CASSLKGTGELFF

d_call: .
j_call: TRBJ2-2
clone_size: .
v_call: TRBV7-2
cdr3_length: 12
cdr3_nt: TGTGCCAGCAGCCTATACACCGGGGAGCTGTTTTTT
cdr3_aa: CASSLYTGELFF

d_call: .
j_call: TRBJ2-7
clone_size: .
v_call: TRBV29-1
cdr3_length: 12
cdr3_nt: TGCAGCGCCCTCGGCGGATCCTACGAGCAGTACTTC
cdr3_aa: CSALGGSYEQYF

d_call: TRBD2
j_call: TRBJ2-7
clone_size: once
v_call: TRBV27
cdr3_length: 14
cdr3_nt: TGTGCCAGCAGTAGCGGGGGGGGTCCCTACGAGCAGTACTTC
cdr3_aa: CASSSGGGPYEQYF

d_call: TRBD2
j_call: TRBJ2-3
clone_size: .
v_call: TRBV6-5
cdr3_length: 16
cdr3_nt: TGTGCCAGCAGTTACCTGATGCGGGGGGACACAGATACGCAGTATTTT
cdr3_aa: CASSYLMRGDTDTQYF

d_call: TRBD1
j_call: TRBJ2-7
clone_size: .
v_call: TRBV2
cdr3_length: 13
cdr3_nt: TGTGCCAGCATGGGGACAGGCCGATCCGAGCAGTACTTC
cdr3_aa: CASMGTGRSEQYF

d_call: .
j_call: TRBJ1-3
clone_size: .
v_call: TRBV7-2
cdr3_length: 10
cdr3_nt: TGTGCCAGCAGCGGAAACACCATATATTTT
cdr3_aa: CASSGNTIYF

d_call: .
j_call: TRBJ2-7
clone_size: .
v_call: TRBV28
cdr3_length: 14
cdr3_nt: TGTGCCACTACGGACATAGGCGACGGCGACGAGCAGTACTTC
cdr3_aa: CATTDIGDGDEQYF

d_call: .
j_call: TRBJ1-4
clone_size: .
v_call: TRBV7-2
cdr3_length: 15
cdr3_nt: TGTGCCAGCAGCTTATGGCTCACAACTAATGAAAAACTGTTTTTT
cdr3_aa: CASSLWLTTNEKLFF

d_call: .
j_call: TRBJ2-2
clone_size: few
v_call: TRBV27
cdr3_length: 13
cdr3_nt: TGTGCCAGCAGCCTGGTGAACACCGGGGAGCTGTTTTTT
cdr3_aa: CASSLVNTGELFF

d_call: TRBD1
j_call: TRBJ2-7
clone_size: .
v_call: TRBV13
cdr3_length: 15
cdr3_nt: TGTGCCAGCAGCCCAACCCACGGACAGGGCTACGAGCAGTACTTC
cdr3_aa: CASSPTHGQGYEQYF

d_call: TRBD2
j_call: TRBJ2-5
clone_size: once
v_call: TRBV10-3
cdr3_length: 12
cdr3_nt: TGTGCGGCGACTAGCAGCGGGGAGACCCAGTACTTC
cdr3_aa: CAATSSGETQYF

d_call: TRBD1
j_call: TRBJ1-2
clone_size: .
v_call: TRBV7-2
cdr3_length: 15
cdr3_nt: TGTGCCAGCGAAATTTTACGGCAGGGGGCGGGAGGCTACACCTTC
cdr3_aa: CASEILRQGAGGYTF

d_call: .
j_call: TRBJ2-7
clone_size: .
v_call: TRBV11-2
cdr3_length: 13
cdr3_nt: TGTGCCAGTCACCGGGACGGGACCTACGAGCAGTACTTC
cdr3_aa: CASHRDGTYEQYF

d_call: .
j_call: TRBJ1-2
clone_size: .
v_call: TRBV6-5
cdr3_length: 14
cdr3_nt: TGTGCCAGCAGTTTCCGGGACACTGACTATGGCTACACCTTC
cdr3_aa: CASSFRDTDYGYTF

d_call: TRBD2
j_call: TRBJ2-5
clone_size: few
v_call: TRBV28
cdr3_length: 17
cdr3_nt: TGTGCCAGCAGTTTAGATCCAGCGGGGGGGTCTACAAAGACCCAGTACTTC
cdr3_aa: CASSLDPAGGSTKTQYF